One and the same sample provided the 25 T cell receptor beta chains below, sequenced in a study of cytomegalovirus exposure and HLA in healthy donors (dated by TCRdb to 2016 to 2017). The receptor library was made with the immunoSEQ multiplex PCR assay. For the multiplex PCR, a mixture combining 60 forward primers for TCR Vbeta segments and 13 reverse primers for TCR Jbeta segments was used. TCRdb mirrors the immuneACCESS table, restricted to in-frame sequences. Some clones are absent from its copies; in checked studies, under half trace to an unresolved V gene, and the reason for the others is unknown. The table for this sample lists around 100,000 clones. Around 0.59% of the sample comes from the top ten. The material sequenced was PBMCs. The receptors stem from a man between 45 and 60 years old in good health and CMV-seronegative.

The genes are TRBV4-2 and TRBJ2-7, with 7 bases lining up with TRBD1. Per the germline V gene, CDR1 is LGHNA and CDR2 is YNFKEQ. The CDR3 covers 16 residues. V trimming: 3 bases; J trimming: 3 bases; junction bases outside the gene matches: 11. CDR3 sequence (DNA): TGTGCCAGCAGCCAGGTTTCGGGACAGAGAATCTACGAGCAGTACTTC. This encodes CASSQVSGQRIYEQYF.

V usage is TRBV5-1 and J usage is TRBJ2-7, with 8 nucleotides matching TRBD2. The trim removed 5 bases at V and 0 bases at J, leaving 10 bases unmatched. This CDR3 spans 16 amino acids. Germline loops: CDR1 SGHRS, CDR2 YFSETQ. The CDR3, as DNA: TGCGCCAGCAGTTCGCCGGGGGGGCGCATCTCCTACGAGCAGTACTTC. This codes for CASSSPGGRISYEQYF.

The rearrangement links TRBV9 to TRBJ2-3; a weak D match, TRBD2 (5 bases). CDR1 and CDR2 (germline): SGDLS, YYNGEE. Trimming pared 0 bases from V and 2 bases from J, leaving 7 bases between. This CDR3 has 14 residues. The CDR3 sequence: CASSVDGLTDTQYF. Written as DNA, the CDR3 is TGTGCCAGCAGCGTAGACGGACTCACAGATACGCAGTATTTT.

This chain uses TRBV21-1 with TRBJ2-7; no DNA check was done on the table's D call, TRBD2. TRBV21-1 is a pseudogene segment. The CDR3 is 14 amino acids. CDR3 nucleotide sequence: TGTGCCAGCTTCAACGTACCCTATCCTGCGGAGCAGTACTTC. Its translation: CASFNVPYPAEQYF.

V gene TRBV6-5 combines with J gene TRBJ1-5, with D maybe TRBD1 (6 bases). Germline CDR1 and CDR2: MNHEY and SVGAGI. The CDR3 consists of 15 residues. V was shortened by 6 bases and J by 1 base, with 13 bases between the two germline ends. CDR3 sequence reads: CASSPRGRSNQPQHF. As DNA, the CDR3 is TGTGCCAGCAGCCCCAGGGGTAGGAGCAATCAGCCCCAGCATTTT.

The chain couples TRBV10-3 to TRBJ1-5, with D possibly matching TRBD1 (5 bases). CDR3 length: 16 amino acids. The ends were cut back, 2 bases at V and 6 bases at J, with 17 bases in the middle. Germline CDR1 and CDR2: ENHRY and SYGVKD. The CDR3 DNA reads TGTGCCATCAGTGAGAGTTCGCCAGGGTATGGTCAGCCCCAGCATTTT. This sequence encodes CAISESSPGYGQPQHF.

The DNA for the CDR3 is TGTGCCAGCTCACCGGCGGACAGGCGGGGAGAGACCCAGTACTTC. It yields the protein CASSPADRRGETQYF. J is TRBJ2-5 and V is TRBV18; D might be TRBD1 (7 bases). Per germline, CDR1 KGHSH and CDR2 LQKENI. Trimming cost V 3 bases and J 4 bases, with 15 bases left between them. CDR3 size: 15 residues.

This chain connects TRBV2 to TRBJ1-6; 8 bases match TRBD1. The germline V gene has CDR1 SNHLY and CDR2 FYNNEI. CDR3 size: 13 residues. The J segment lost 7 bases and the V segment lost 6 bases, leaving 2 bases of the junction unmatched. Written as DNA, the CDR3 is TGTGCCAGCAGCGACAGGGGAAATTCACCCCTCCACTTT. This translates into CASSDRGNSPLHF.

The chain couples TRBV4-3 to TRBJ1-1; TRBD1 might be the D (6 bases). The CDR3 covers 12 residues. Germline V gives CDR1 LGHNA, CDR2 YSLEER. Trimming shortened V by 3 bases and J by 11 bases, and 13 bases separated the two germline ends. CDR3 coding DNA: TGCGCCAGCAGCCAGGTACAGGGTCGGGCTTTCTTT. This translates into CASSQVQGRAFF.

CDR3 bases: TGTGCCAGCAGCGTCGGGACAGGGGGAAGTGCGGTTTACGAGCAGTACTTC. Protein sequence: CASSVGTGGSAVYEQYF. The rearrangement uses TRBV9 and TRBJ2-7; TRBD1 matches 11 bases. CDR1 and CDR2 from the germline V gene are SGDLS and YYNGEE. V shed 2 bases and J 4 bases; nucleotides not matched to a gene: 11. The CDR3 sequence is 17 residues long.

This chain connects TRBV23-1 to TRBJ2-7; 8 nucleotides match TRBD1. TRBV23-1 is sorted into the ORF group, with uncertain function. The J segment lost 5 bases and the V segment lost 2 bases, leaving 8 bases of the junction unmatched. The CDR3 length is 15 residues. The CDR3, as DNA: TGCGCCAGCAGTCAACCCGGACAGGGTATCCACGAGCAGTACTTC. This gives the protein CASSQPGQGIHEQYF.

This chain uses TRBV4-1 with TRBJ1-2; no reliable D call. In germline, CDR1 is MGHRA, CDR2 YSYEKL. The CDR3 sequence is 17 residues long. The V end lost 0 bases, the J end lost 0 bases, and 14 bases lay between the germline ends. The CDR3 nucleotides read TGCGCCAGCAGCCAAGATCCTTTTCAGGTAGCTAACTATGGCTACACCTTC. Translating gives CASSQDPFQVANYGYTF.

The chain carries TRBV6-5 and TRBJ2-5; 7 bases match TRBD2. Trimming removed 5 bases from V and 2 bases from J; junction bases left unmatched: 8. CDR3 size: 15 residues. Germline V gene lookup returns CDR1 MNHEY and CDR2 SVGAGI. The CDR3 DNA sequence: TGTGCCAGCAGTAGACCGGGACTATCACAAGAGACCCAGTACTTC. Its protein is CASSRPGLSQETQYF.

J is TRBJ2-5 and V is TRBV2; possibly TRBD1 for D (5 bases). The CDR3 has 15 residues. CDR1 is SNHLY, CDR2 FYNNEI, per germline. Trimming took off 1 base at V and 2 bases at J, with 11 bases between the two ends. The chain's CDR3 is CASSEGTTPQETQYF. Here the CDR3 DNA reads TGTGCCAGCAGTGAAGGGACAACTCCGCAAGAGACCCAGTACTTC.

As regards this clone: One end of the junction is discordant with germline, which a read error may explain. This rearrangement joins TRBV6-5 to TRBJ1-1; 10 bases line up with TRBD1. The length of the CDR3 is 15 residues. The germline CDR1 and CDR2 sequences are MNHEY and SVGAGI. The CDR3 loop is CASRPPGQGNPEAFF. CDR3 coding DNA: TGTGCCAGCAGACCGCCGGGACAGGGGAACCCTGAAGCTTTCTTT.

With regard to this clone: The same CDR3 can be traced to other DNA sequences in this sample. The chain employs TRBV5-4 and TRBJ1-1; TRBD1 matches 7 bases. The length of the CDR3 is 17 residues. V was pared by 2 bases and J by 4 bases, with 14 bases of the junction left unmatched. Germline values: CDR1 SGHNT, CDR2 YYREEE (reference sequence). This chain's CDR3 is CASSLGYPGQRATEAFF. The CDR3 DNA sequence: TGTGCCAGCAGCTTAGGGTATCCGGGACAGAGAGCCACTGAAGCTTTCTTT.

The chain is built from TRBV19 and TRBJ2-2; 9 nucleotides line up with TRBD2. There are 17 residues in the CDR3. Looked up from germline, CDR1 is LNHDA and CDR2 is SQIVND (reference sequence). V lost 5 bases and J lost 1; bases outside the gene matches: 8. DNA of the CDR3: TGTGCCAGTAGTCTCCCGCGACTAGCGGAGAACACCGGGGAGCTGTTTTTT. The encoded protein is CASSLPRLAENTGELFF. Supplemented by reference TRBV19 and TRBJ2-2, the full variable domain reads DGGITQSPKYLFRKEGQNVTLSCEQNLNHDAMYWYRQDPGQGLRLIYYSQIVNDFQKGDIAEGYSVSREKKESFPLTVTSAQKNPTAFYLCASSLPRLAENTGELFFGEGSRLTVL.

The rearrangement uses TRBV7-9 and TRBJ2-7; a possible D gene is TRBD2 (5 bases). V dropped 5 bases and J dropped 6 bases, with 8 bases sitting between them. Germline CDR1 and CDR2: SEHNR and FQNEAQ (reference sequence). The length of the CDR3 is 11 residues. DNA of the CDR3: TGTGCCAGCAGCCCTGGGAGCGAGCAGTACTTC. Its protein product is CASSPGSEQYF.

The chain uses TRBV2 and TRBJ1-2, with D perhaps matching TRBD1 (6 bases). CDR1 and CDR2 from the germline V gene are SNHLY and FYNNEI. Trimming removed 4 bases from V and 8 bases from J, with 14 bases in between. The CDR3 runs 13 residues. CDR3 nucleotide sequence: TGTGCCAGCAGTGCGGACAGTTCGGCAGGCTACACCTTC. Translation gives CASSADSSAGYTF.

This chain links TRBV19 with TRBJ2-3; 12 bases agree with TRBD2. V shed 6 bases, J shed 0 bases, and the junction held 4 bases outside the gene matches. Per the germline V gene, CDR1 is LNHDA and CDR2 is SQIVND (reference sequence). The CDR3 loop spans 16 amino acids. This chain's CDR3 is CASSTGLAGSTDTQYF. DNA for the CDR3: TGTGCCAGTAGCACCGGACTAGCGGGGAGCACAGATACGCAGTATTTT.

The CDR3 reads CASSLRDRYTEAFF. The DNA for the CDR3 is TGTGCCAGCAGCTTACGGGACAGATACACTGAAGCTTTCTTT. J is TRBJ1-1 and V is TRBV7-6; 7 bases agree with TRBD1. CDR1 is SGHVS, CDR2 FNYEAQ, per germline. This CDR3 is built from 14 residues. The junction had 3 bases not matched to a gene; V was cut back by 2 bases and J by 3 bases.

The chain links TRBV4-3 to TRBJ2-5; TRBD1 agrees at 8 bases. The tail of the sequence fits TRBJ2-7 better, so the J call may be wrong. The CDR3 is made up of 15 amino acids. CDR1 and CDR2 from the germline V gene are LGHNA and YSLEER. This chain's CDR3 is CASSQRTGKPYEQYF. The CDR3 coding sequence is TGCGCCAGCAGCCAAAGGACAGGGAAACCCTACGAGCAGTACTTC.

This rearrangement joins TRBV18 to TRBJ2-3, with 8 bases fitting TRBD1. CDR1 is KGHSH, CDR2 LQKENI, per germline. J was trimmed by 0 bases and V by 2 bases; bases with no gene match: 4. The CDR3 contains 16 residues. The CDR3 is CASSPTWTGSTDTQYF. Written as DNA, the CDR3 is TGTGCCAGCTCACCAACGTGGACAGGGAGCACAGATACGCAGTATTTT.

The chain links TRBV19 to TRBJ1-1; D is perhaps TRBD1 (5 bases). This CDR3 contains 13 residues. V dropped 4 bases and J dropped 5 bases, with 11 bases sitting between them. CDR1 and CDR2 (germline): LNHDA, SQIVND (reference sequence). The CDR3 loop is CASSKAGRTEAFF. Here the CDR3 DNA reads TGTGCCAGTAGTAAAGCAGGGCGGACTGAAGCTTTCTTT.

The chain joins TRBV6-1 to TRBJ2-5, with 12 bases identical to TRBD2. Unmatched junction bases numbered 9, after V lost 9 bases and J lost 4 bases. Germline loops: CDR1 MNHNS, CDR2 SASEGT. The CDR3 is made up of 15 amino acids. DNA for the CDR3: TGTGCCAGTCCCGCTAGCGGGAGGGCCACAGAGACCCAGTACTTC. Translated, it gives CASPASGRATETQYF.